The 9 T cell receptor beta chains presented below share a single source sample, sequenced in a study of cytomegalovirus exposure and HLA in healthy donors. Primers for the PCR totalled 60 Vbeta and 13 Jbeta. Clones were read by immunoSEQ multiplex PCR, and TCRdb kept only the in-frame ones, dropping some. The sample includes 95,000 or so clones, about three quarters of them seen just once. Sequenced sample: PBMCs. Receptor source: a woman aged 50 to 65 in good health and CMV-seropositive.

This chain connects TRBV10-2 to TRBJ2-5, with D possibly TRBD2 on 5 matching bases. Germline lookup yields CDR1 WSHSY and CDR2 SAAADI. This CDR3 has 15 amino acids. Trimming pared 5 bases from V and 4 bases from J, leaving 17 bases between. The CDR3 DNA is TGCGCCAGCAGTCCGATCATGGGAGCTGGAGAGACCCAGTACTTC. This translates into CASSPIMGAGETQYF.

The CDR3 DNA sequence: TGTGCCAGCAGCCGCAGGGGCTACGAGCAGTACTTC. Translated, it gives CASSRRGYEQYF. The chain has TRBV11-3 and TRBJ2-5, with D possibly being TRBD1 (6 bases). The better agreement between TRBJ2-7 and the DNA end casts doubt on the J call. This CDR3 region has 12 residues. Germline V gene lookup returns CDR1 SGHNT and CDR2 YENEEA.

This clone occurred once. The chain joins TRBV5-6 to TRBJ2-4, with D tentatively TRBD1 (6 bases). The CDR3 is 15 residues long. Germline V gives CDR1 SGHDT, CDR2 YYEEEE. V lost 1 base and J lost 5, with 13 bases in between. CDR3 loop: CASSLYGTRENIQYF. Here the CDR3 DNA reads TGTGCCAGCAGCTTGTATGGGACAAGGGAAAACATTCAGTACTTC.

The chain links TRBV19 to TRBJ2-2; TRBD2 agrees at 7 bases. The V gene's germline CDR1 is LNHDA and CDR2 SQIVND (reference sequence). J was trimmed by 8 bases and V by 0 bases; bases with no gene match: 3. The CDR3 is 14 amino acids. CDR3 sequence reads: CASSIDLRGGELFF. CDR3 nucleotide sequence: TGTGCCAGTAGTATAGATCTGCGGGGGGGGGAGCTGTTTTTT. The whole variable domain, remainder taken from reference TRBV19 and TRBJ2-2, is DGGITQSPKYLFRKEGQNVTLSCEQNLNHDAMYWYRQDPGQGLRLIYYSQIVNDFQKGDIAEGYSVSREKKESFPLTVTSAQKNPTAFYLCASSIDLRGGELFFGEGSRLTVL.

The rearrangement joins TRBV7-2 to TRBJ2-7; no clear D. Trimming stripped 5 bases from V and 2 bases from J, with 13 bases between. This CDR3 is built from 14 residues. The V gene's germline CDR1 is SGHTA and CDR2 FQGNSA. The CDR3, as DNA: TGTGCCAGCAGCACCACAAGAACAGCCTACGAGCAGTACTTC. This sequence encodes CASSTTRTAYEQYF.

The chain carries TRBV7-9 and TRBJ2-1, with 10 bases matching TRBD2. The CDR3 contains 16 residues. J lost 4 bases, V lost 5 bases, and 8 bases had no gene match. From germline, CDR1 is SEHNR and CDR2 FQNEAQ (reference sequence). CDR3 residues: CASSPPRAGGYNEQFF. Here the CDR3 DNA reads TGTGCCAGCAGCCCCCCCCGAGCGGGAGGGTACAATGAGCAGTTCTTC.

The rearrangement links TRBV4-2 to TRBJ1-2; D possibly corresponds to TRBD1 (6 bases). V lost 0 bases and J 2 bases, leaving 13 bases between the germline ends. Germline CDR1 reads LGHNA; CDR2 reads YNFKEQ. There are 16 residues in the CDR3. Here the CDR3 DNA reads TGTGCCAGCAGCCAAGAGGTCGGCCAGGGGAACTATGGCTACACCTTC. Amino acids: CASSQEVGQGNYGYTF.

This clone turned up a few times. V is TRBV28 and J is TRBJ2-1; 13 positions match TRBD2. Trimming at V came to 5 bases and at J to 7 bases, leaving 5 bases not matched to a gene. The length of the CDR3 is 15 residues. Germline V lookup: CDR1 MDHEN, CDR2 SYDVKM. CDR3 loop: CASSLLAGGLNEQFF. DNA of the CDR3: TGTGCCAGCAGTCTACTAGCGGGAGGGCTAAATGAGCAGTTCTTC.

This chain uses TRBV30 with TRBJ1-5; a possible D gene is TRBD1 (6 bases). The CDR3 has 14 amino acids. CDR1 and CDR2 (germline): GTSNPN, SVGIG (reference sequence). V was cut by 1 base and J by 7 bases, with 14 bases left in between. The CDR3, as DNA: TGTGCCTGGAGTGACCAAAGCAGGGGCCAGCCCCAGCATTTT. This encodes CAWSDQSRGQPQHF.